One sample yielded the 28 T cell receptor beta chains listed below, sequenced in a study of CD8 T cells in ankylosing spondylitis (dated by TCRdb to the late 2010s). The protocol used for the library was 5' RACE. The sample was run on an Illumina HiSeq 2500. TCRdb took the public reads, trimmed them with fastp at Q25, ran MiXCR for clone calling and kept in-frame beta chains. Every entry covers one CDR3 protein and lists the most common genes and DNA from its rows. Across this sample there are about 250,000 distinct CDR3 sequences, with roughly a third seen only once. Approximately 4.4% of the sample goes to the ten largest clones. Sequencing was performed on blood, either unsorted or a sorted T cell fraction (not recorded which). Receptors were obtained from a male donor with ankylosing spondylitis or in good health (not recorded which).

The table lists this clonotype with many counts. V usage is TRBV12-3 or TRBV12-4 and J usage is TRBJ1-4, with no clear D. CDR3 length equals 13 residues. V was cut by 2 bases and J by 0 bases, with 1 base left in between. DNA for the CDR3: TGTGCCAGCAGTTTATCAACTAATGAAAAACTGTTTTTT. This encodes CASSLSTNEKLFF.

V usage is TRBV12-3 or TRBV12-4 and J usage is TRBJ1-1, with unresolved D. Trimming removed 1 base at V and 8 bases at J, with 11 bases between. The CDR3 spans 13 residues. The chain's CDR3 is CASSLGVLLEAFF. The DNA of the CDR3 is TGTGCCAGCAGTTTAGGGGTCCTTCTCGAAGCTTTCTTT.

This clonotype was detected a few times. The chain joins TRBV5-6 to TRBJ2-7, with D possibly TRBD2 on 6 matching bases. Per the germline V gene, CDR1 is SGHDT and CDR2 is YYEEEE. CDR3 length equals 12 residues. V dropped 4 bases and J dropped 7 bases, with 12 bases sitting between them. The CDR3 coding sequence is TGTGCCAGCAGCCTGGGGGGAGCGGAGCAGTACTTC. It is translated as CASSLGGAEQYF.

This CDR3 is CASSFGYPYEQYF. In DNA form, the CDR3 reads TGTGCCAGCAGCTTCGGGTACCCCTACGAGCAGTACTTC. This chain joins TRBV7-9 and TRBJ2-7; the D is unclear. Trimming stripped 3 bases from V and 2 bases from J, with 8 bases between. CDR1 SEHNR and CDR2 FQNEAQ come from the germline V gene (reference sequence). The CDR3 contains 13 residues.

This clonotype has a handful of counts. The chain has TRBV5-4 and TRBJ2-2; unclear D gene. Trimming took off 0 bases at V and 1 base at J, with 7 bases between the two ends. CDR3 length equals 15 residues. Germline V gene data show CDR1 as SGHNT and CDR2 as YYREEE (reference sequence). CDR3 sequence: CASSLGTLNTGELFF. The CDR3 DNA follows: TGTGCCAGCAGCTTGGGGACCTTGAACACCGGGGAGCTGTTTTTT. Together with reference TRBV5-4 and TRBJ2-2, the CDR3 gives the full variable domain: ETGVTQSPTHLIKTRGQQVTLRCSSQSGHNTVSWYQQALGQGPQFIFQYYREEENGRGNFPPRFSGLQFPNYSSELNVNALELDDSALYLCASSLGTLNTGELFFGEGSRLTVL.

Here the CDR3 reads CASSYLSLTGELFF. The CDR3 DNA follows: TGTGCCAGCAGTTACCTTTCACTCACCGGGGAGCTGTTTTTT. The gene calls are TRBV6-5 and TRBJ2-2, with D uncertain. CDR3 length: 14 residues. Germline V gene sequence: CDR1 MNHEY, CDR2 SVGAGI. Trimming left V 2 bases short and J 4 bases short, with 8 bases between.

This chain uses TRBV20-1 with TRBJ1-4; weak D call: TRBD1 (6 bases). CDR1 and CDR2 (germline): DFQATT, SNEGSKA (reference sequence). This CDR3 spans 15 amino acids. Trimming left V 1 base short and J 4 bases short, with 13 bases between. The CDR3 DNA follows: TGCAGTGCTAGAGCCCTCGGGGGCCATAATGAAAAACTGTTTTTT. Amino acid sequence: CSARALGGHNEKLFF.

The chain couples TRBV5-5 to TRBJ1-2; the D gene is possibly TRBD1 (5 bases). Trimming removed 0 bases from V and 7 bases from J, with 13 bases in between. Germline V CDR1 and CDR2: SGHKS, YYEKEE (reference sequence). This CDR3 has 14 residues. CDR3 coding DNA: TGTGCCAGCAGCTTGGAATTTTCGGGGGTTGGCTACACCTTC. Translation: CASSLEFSGVGYTF.

This chain links TRBV29-1 with TRBJ2-1; D is unresolved. This CDR3 spans 12 amino acids. V gave up 3 bases and J gave up 9 bases, with 12 bases separating them. CDR1 is SQVTM, CDR2 ANQGSEA, per germline. The CDR3 nucleotides read TGCAGCGTTGACCGACACGAGCGTGAGCAGTTCTTC. Protein: CSVDRHEREQFF.

The V call is TRBV20-1, the J call TRBJ2-7, with a tentative D call TRBD2 (6 bases). CDR1 is DFQATT, CDR2 SNEGSKA, per germline (reference sequence). The CDR3 loop spans 14 amino acids. Trimming removed 3 bases from V and 0 bases from J, with 12 bases in between. The CDR3 sequence: CSASAGSSSYEQYF. The CDR3 DNA is TGCAGTGCTAGCGCGGGGTCATCCTCCTACGAGCAGTACTTC.

The chain has TRBV27 and TRBJ2-1; 9 positions match TRBD1. The CDR3 has 14 amino acids. Germline V gene sequence: CDR1 MNHEY, CDR2 SMNVEV (reference sequence). V lost 5 bases, J lost 5 bases, and 4 bases stayed unmatched. The CDR3 region is CASSVDRGNNEQFF. CDR3 DNA: TGTGCCAGCAGTGTTGACAGGGGGAACAATGAGCAGTTCTTC.

This clonotype has just a few counts. The J gene is TRBJ2-7, the V gene TRBV6-1; D is uncertain. Trimming removed 8 bases at V and 4 bases at J, with 24 bases between. The CDR3 contains 16 residues. The germline V gene encodes CDR1 MNHNS and CDR2 SASEGT. The CDR3 coding sequence is TGTGCCAGCGCCGTGTATCCCGACCTTCAACGGTACGAGCAGTACTTC. This encodes CASAVYPDLQRYEQYF.

The genes are TRBV6-1 and TRBJ2-7; a possible D gene is TRBD1 (6 bases). With 5 bases removed from V and 4 bases from J, the gap between germline ends came to 12 bases. Germline CDR1 and CDR2: MNHNS and SASEGT. The CDR3 extends over 13 amino acids. The CDR3 reads CASSPRQDYEQYF. As DNA, the CDR3 is TGTGCCAGCAGTCCTAGACAGGATTACGAGCAGTACTTC.

This clonotype was counted only a few times. Here the CDR3 DNA reads TGCAGTGCTAGAGCGGGGATCGTGGAGACCCAGTACTTC. This sequence encodes CSARAGIVETQYF. The chain employs TRBV20-1 and TRBJ2-5, with D maybe TRBD2 (5 bases). Per the germline V gene, CDR1 is DFQATT and CDR2 is SNEGSKA (reference sequence). The V gene lost 1 base and the J gene lost 5 bases, with 11 bases spanning the gap. The CDR3 is 13 residues long.

V and J are TRBV5-1 and TRBJ2-6; D not certain. The V gene lost 1 base and the J gene lost 0 bases, with 14 bases spanning the gap. In germline, CDR1 is SGHRS, CDR2 YFSETQ. The CDR3 has 18 residues. In DNA form, the CDR3 reads TGCGCCAGCAGCTTGCTGGGCAAACTCAGCTCTGGGGCCAACGTCCTGACTTTC. Its translation is CASSLLGKLSSGANVLTF.

The chain links TRBV5-5 to TRBJ1-2; TRBD1 agrees at 8 bases. Germline assignment: CDR1 SGHKS and CDR2 YYEKEE (reference sequence). J was trimmed by 3 bases and V by 5 bases; bases with no gene match: 6. The CDR3 extends over 14 amino acids. The CDR3 DNA sequence: TGTGCCAGCAGTGAATACAGGGGGGACTATGGCTACACCTTC. Translating it yields CASSEYRGDYGYTF.

This chain connects TRBV6-1 to TRBJ1-1, with 8 bases identical to TRBD1. V dropped 8 bases and J dropped 6; count of bases not matched to a gene: 8. The CDR3 has 13 residues. The V gene's germline CDR1 is MNHNS and CDR2 SASEGT. The DNA for the CDR3 is TGTGCCAGCGCCCGGGACAGGTCCCCTGAAGCTTTCTTT. Its translation: CASARDRSPEAFF.

The genes are TRBV12-3 or TRBV12-4 and TRBJ1-5, with TRBD1 as a possible D gene (5 bases). V lost 4 bases and J 7 bases, leaving 14 bases between the germline ends. The CDR3 sequence is 14 residues long. The CDR3 DNA follows: TGTGCCAGCAGTTCATCCAGGGAAGGACAGCCCCAGCATTTT. Protein sequence: CASSSSREGQPQHF.

This clonotype has more than one count but fewer than ten. The J gene is TRBJ2-5, the V gene TRBV20-1; TRBD1 is a possible D gene (5 bases). V shed 6 bases and J shed 5 bases, with 19 bases lying between them. The CDR3 sequence is 14 residues long. Germline V gene lookup returns CDR1 DFQATT and CDR2 SNEGSKA (reference sequence). The CDR3 DNA is TGCAGTGCGTCACACACCCCAGGGCGGGAGACCCAGTACTTC. Amino acids: CSASHTPGRETQYF.

V usage is TRBV12-3 or TRBV12-4 and J usage is TRBJ2-5; tentative D call: TRBD1 (5 bases). Trimming removed 3 bases from V and 4 bases from J, with 12 bases in between. The CDR3 covers 14 residues. This CDR3 reads CASSLGPQLETQYF. The CDR3 DNA is TGTGCCAGCAGTTTGGGGCCACAACTAGAGACCCAGTACTTC.

This clonotype turned up a few times. The genes are TRBV20-1 and TRBJ2-1; 10 nucleotides agree with TRBD2. CDR1 and CDR2 (germline): DFQATT, SNEGSKA (reference sequence). CDR3 size: 13 residues. DNA for the CDR3: TGCAGATTGTCTAGCGGGGGTGTTTGTGAGCAGTTCTTC. Translating it yields CRLSSGGVCEQFF.

The chain couples TRBV21-1 to TRBJ2-5; no check of the table's D call, TRBD2, against the DNA was made. TRBV21-1 is described as a pseudogene. This CDR3 is built from 13 residues. CDR3 protein: CASISGGLETQYF. The CDR3 DNA follows: TGTGCCAGCATCTCGGGGGGGCTTGAGACCCAGTACTTC.

The sample holds a few counts of this clonotype. V is TRBV28 and J is TRBJ2-3, with D perhaps TRBD2 (6 bases). The length of the CDR3 is 13 residues. V was clipped by 7 bases and J by 2 bases, with 10 bases between them. CDR1 is MDHEN, CDR2 SYDVKM, per germline. The CDR3 is CASIRGTTDTQYF. The CDR3 DNA is TGTGCCAGCATACGGGGGACCACAGATACGCAGTATTTT.

This clonotype was detected a few times. The V gene is TRBV7-8, the J gene TRBJ2-3; D is undetermined. The CDR3 is made up of 17 amino acids. V was shortened by 5 bases and J by 0 bases, with 18 bases between the two germline ends. Germline loops: CDR1 SGHVS, CDR2 FQNEAQ. This chain's CDR3 is CASSLPLTQTSTDTQYF. The CDR3 DNA reads TGTGCCAGCAGCCTCCCTTTAACACAGACTAGCACAGATACGCAGTATTTT.

This clonotype was counted between two and nine times. The chain couples TRBV10-3 to TRBJ1-2; weak D call: TRBD1 (5 bases). CDR1 and CDR2 from the germline V gene are ENHRY and SYGVKD. V lost 3 bases, J lost 6 bases, and 17 bases lay in between. The CDR3 runs to 15 residues. The CDR3 coding sequence is TGTGCCATCAGTGACCCGACCTGGGGCAGGGATGGCTACACCTTC. Its translation is CAISDPTWGRDGYTF.

This clonotype was counted between two and nine times. V usage is TRBV12-3 or TRBV12-4 and J usage is TRBJ2-7; TRBD1 matches at 10 bases. Unmatched junction bases numbered 5, after V lost 4 bases and J lost 11 bases. The CDR3 totals 12 residues. The CDR3 DNA follows: TGTGCCAGCAGTTCCCAGGACAGGGGGGAGTACTTC. Its translation is CASSSQDRGEYF.

V gene TRBV2 combines with J gene TRBJ2-3; 9 positions match TRBD2. After removal of 7 bases from V and 2 bases from J, the junction contained 7 bases not matched to a gene. The germline V gene encodes CDR1 SNHLY and CDR2 FYNNEI. The CDR3 is made up of 15 amino acids. This CDR3 is CASIRLAETTDTQYF. CDR3 nucleotides: TGTGCCAGCATAAGACTAGCGGAAACCACAGATACGCAGTATTTT.

This clonotype has just a few counts. V is TRBV12-3 or TRBV12-4 and J is TRBJ2-1, with 9 bases matching TRBD1. The trim removed 6 bases at V and 4 bases at J, leaving 7 bases unmatched. The CDR3 has 15 amino acids. CDR3: CASRTTGGGYNEQFF. CDR3 nucleotides: TGTGCCAGCAGAACAACAGGGGGCGGGTACAATGAGCAGTTCTTC.